What follows are 29 T cell receptor beta chains derived from one specimen sequenced in a study of healthy donors' naive CD4 and CD8 T cells. A linear amplification protocol produced the TCR libraries from around 510 ng of total RNA. TCRdb re-analysed the reads in MiXCR, keeping a single row per CDR3 protein. The sample holds roughly 200,000 distinct CDR3 sequences, about 70% seen once. The sample consisted of naive CD4+ and CD8+ T cells sorted from blood, pooled from several donors. These receptor sequences come from a pool of human donors in good health; the sample pools cells from several healthy donors.

This rearrangement joins TRBV11-1 to TRBJ2-1; 7 bases align to TRBD2. Germline CDR1 SGHAT, CDR2 FQDESV (reference sequence). V shed 5 bases and J 0 bases; nucleotides not matched to a gene: 7. The CDR3 runs to 16 residues. For the CDR3, the DNA is TGTGCCAGCAGCCCTAGCGGAGGAAGCTCCTACAATGAGCAGTTCTTC. Translation gives CASSPSGGSSYNEQFF.

The chain has TRBV30 and TRBJ2-1; D is unresolved. The CDR3 is 14 residues long. Trimming removed 3 bases from V and 8 bases from J, with 17 bases in between. From germline, CDR1 is GTSNPN and CDR2 SVGIG (reference sequence). The CDR3 loop reads CAWSGQARMDEQFF. The CDR3 bases are TGTGCCTGGAGCGGTCAAGCTAGAATGGATGAGCAGTTCTTC.

This clonotype was detected only a few times. The chain carries TRBV5-4 and TRBJ1-6; TRBD1 matches 9 bases. The junction had 9 bases not matched to a gene; V was cut back by 8 bases and J by 6 bases. Germline CDR1 and CDR2: SGHNT and YYREEE (reference sequence). CDR3 length: 15 amino acids. The CDR3 DNA reads as TGTGCCAGTAGCCCTGGGGACAGGGCTAATTCACCCCTCCACTTT. Protein: CASSPGDRANSPLHF. Using reference TRBV5-4 and TRBJ1-6 for the parts outside the CDR3, the full variable domain is ETGVTQSPTHLIKTRGQQVTLRCSSQSGHNTVSWYQQALGQGPQFIFQYYREEENGRGNFPPRFSGLQFPNYSSELNVNALELDDSALYLCASSPGDRANSPLHFGNGTRLTVT.

The chain combines TRBV6-5 with TRBJ1-1; D not certain. The germline V gene encodes CDR1 MNHEY and CDR2 SVGAGI. The CDR3 sequence is 13 residues long. V was trimmed by 2 bases and J by 7 bases, leaving 11 bases between them. The CDR3, as DNA: TGTGCCAGCAGTTACAGGTTTATGGGTGAAGCTTTCTTT. It specifies CASSYRFMGEAFF.

Here the CDR3 DNA reads TGTGCCTGGGGACAGGGGGCTTATGGCTACACCTTC. It yields the protein CAWGQGAYGYTF. The J gene is TRBJ1-2, the V gene TRBV30; TRBD1 aligns across 11 bases. The CDR3 loop spans 12 amino acids. V lost 5 bases to trimming and J lost 5 bases; unmatched junction nucleotides: 1. CDR1 is GTSNPN and CDR2 is SVGIG in the germline V gene (reference sequence).

The chain combines TRBV4-2 with TRBJ2-7; 10 bases are a match to TRBD2. CDR1 LGHNA and CDR2 YNFKEQ come from the germline V gene. V was clipped by 1 base and J by 0 bases; unmatched bases: 3. This CDR3 comprises 16 residues. The CDR3 DNA reads as TGTGCCAGCAGCCAAGCTCCTAGCGGGGGCTCCTACGAGCAGTACTTC. Protein product: CASSQAPSGGSYEQYF.

The chain carries TRBV29-1 and TRBJ2-1, with TRBD2 matching over 7 bases. Germline loops: CDR1 SQVTM, CDR2 ANQGSEA. The CDR3 extends over 15 amino acids. Trimming at V came to 3 bases and at J to 7 bases, leaving 12 bases not matched to a gene. The DNA of the CDR3 is TGCAGCGTTGATGGTACCAAAGCGGGAAGGAATGAGCAGTTCTTC. Protein product: CSVDGTKAGRNEQFF.

This clonotype has a handful of counts. V gene TRBV27 combines with J gene TRBJ2-7; 9 bases line up with TRBD1. The junction had 5 bases not matched to a gene; V was cut back by 5 bases and J by 3 bases. This CDR3 is 14 amino acids long. Germline V gives CDR1 MNHEY, CDR2 SMNVEV (reference sequence). CDR3 in DNA: TGTGCCAGCAGTGGAATGGGACAGGGCTACGAGCAGTACTTC. It yields the protein CASSGMGQGYEQYF.

This chain links TRBV19 with TRBJ2-3; 7 bases align to TRBD2. The CDR3 extends over 14 amino acids. Germline assignment: CDR1 LNHDA and CDR2 SQIVND (reference sequence). The V segment lost 10 bases and the J segment 2 bases; nucleotides outside the gene matches: 9. CDR3 sequence reads: CATNPSGHTDTQYF. The CDR3 bases are TGTGCCACAAACCCTAGCGGCCACACAGATACGCAGTATTTT.

The chain uses TRBV29-1 and TRBJ1-4, with D unclear. CDR3 length: 13 residues. Germline CDR1 is SQVTM and CDR2 is ANQGSEA. V was shortened by 3 bases and J by 7 bases, with 12 bases between the two germline ends. The DNA of the CDR3 is TGCAGCGTTGAGGGTCAGTACGGTGAAAAACTGTTTTTT. Translating gives CSVEGQYGEKLFF.

The chain has TRBV7-8 and TRBJ2-2, with D tentatively TRBD2 (5 bases). V was shortened by 2 bases and J by 6 bases, with 10 bases between the two germline ends. Germline V gives CDR1 SGHVS, CDR2 FQNEAQ. The CDR3 runs 14 residues. Here the CDR3 DNA reads TGTGCCAGCAGCTTATCGGAGGCCGCCGGGGAGCTGTTTTTT. Translated, it gives CASSLSEAAGELFF. The complete variable domain, with remaining parts taken from reference TRBV7-8 and TRBJ2-2, reads GAGVSQSPRYKVAKRGQDVALRCDPISGHVSLFWYQQALGQGPEFLTYFQNEAQLDKSGLPSDRFFAERPEGSVSTLKIQRTQQEDSAVYLCASSLSEAAGELFFGEGSRLTVL.

V usage is TRBV6-5 and J usage is TRBJ2-7; 12 bases align to TRBD2. Germline-derived CDR1 and CDR2 are MNHEY and SVGAGI. CDR3 length: 15 residues. V lost 4 bases, J lost 2 bases, and 3 bases stayed unmatched. The CDR3 DNA follows: TGTGCCAGCAGTTCCCGGACTAGCGGGACCTACGAGCAGTACTTC. Translated: CASSSRTSGTYEQYF.

The chain joins TRBV19 to TRBJ1-5; unclear D gene. This CDR3 is 18 amino acids long. The V and J ends lost 1 base and 0 bases respectively, with 16 bases between them. Germline CDR1 is LNHDA and CDR2 is SQIVND (reference sequence). This chain's CDR3 is CASSIVKASRDSNQPQHF. Written as DNA, the CDR3 is TGTGCCAGTAGTATAGTGAAGGCAAGTCGAGATAGCAATCAGCCCCAGCATTTT.

The chain carries TRBV13 and TRBJ2-1, with TRBD2 matching 10 bases. J was trimmed by 9 bases and V by 6 bases; bases with no gene match: 8. The germline gives CDR1 PRHDT, CDR2 FYEKMQ (reference sequence). The CDR3 is 14 amino acids. CDR3 residues: CASRTSGRAAEQFF. The CDR3 nucleotides are TGTGCCAGCAGAACCAGCGGGAGGGCCGCTGAGCAGTTCTTC.

The rearrangement uses TRBV29-1 and TRBJ2-3, with TRBD1 matching 8 bases. From germline, CDR1 is SQVTM and CDR2 ANQGSEA. V trimming: 7 bases; J trimming: 2 bases; junction bases outside the gene matches: 8. This CDR3 is 14 amino acids long. The CDR3 spells CSATGTGHTDTQYF. CDR3 bases: TGCAGCGCAACCGGGACAGGACACACAGATACGCAGTATTTT.

The chain uses TRBV30 and TRBJ1-1; D is possibly TRBD1 (6 bases). The germline V gene has CDR1 GTSNPN and CDR2 SVGIG (reference sequence). The CDR3 totals 13 residues. The ends were cut back, 5 bases at V and 0 bases at J, with 10 bases in the middle. For the CDR3, the DNA is TGTGCCTGGCGGACAGTATTGAACACTGAAGCTTTCTTT. This sequence encodes CAWRTVLNTEAFF.

The chain employs TRBV7-3 and TRBJ2-1, with D maybe TRBD2 (5 bases). The length of the CDR3 is 13 residues. The V end lost 5 bases, the J end lost 5 bases, and 10 bases lay between the germline ends. Germline loops: CDR1 SGHTA, CDR2 FQGTGA. DNA for the CDR3: TGTGCCAGCAGCGCGGGCCCAGACAATGAGCAGTTCTTC. Amino acids: CASSAGPDNEQFF.

This chain uses TRBV5-5 with TRBJ1-2; TRBD1 matches at 7 bases. J lost 3 bases, V lost 0 bases, and 5 bases had no gene match. Per germline, CDR1 SGHKS and CDR2 YYEKEE (reference sequence). CDR3 length: 15 residues. CDR3 coding DNA: TGTGCCAGCAGCTTGGCGGGACAGCTGGACTATGGCTACACCTTC. Translating gives CASSLAGQLDYGYTF.

The chain couples TRBV20-1 to TRBJ2-5; TRBD1 matches 10 bases. The CDR3 is made up of 18 amino acids. V was pared by 6 bases and J by 5 bases, with 21 bases of the junction left unmatched. Germline loops: CDR1 DFQATT, CDR2 SNEGSKA (reference sequence). The CDR3 sequence is CSARGGPPGQGWWETQYF. CDR3 sequence (DNA): TGCAGTGCGCGTGGGGGCCCTCCGGGACAGGGGTGGTGGGAGACCCAGTACTTC.

This clonotype was counted only a few times. CDR3 protein: CASSLYRAVGQPQHF. DNA for the CDR3: TGTGCCAGCAGTTTGTACAGGGCTGTGGGTCAGCCCCAGCATTTT. J is TRBJ1-5 and V is TRBV6-5, with D possibly TRBD1 on 6 matching bases. Germline CDR1 MNHEY, CDR2 SVGAGI. The CDR3 covers 15 residues. Trimming removed 4 bases from V and 6 bases from J, with 16 bases in between.

This clonotype was found a few times. For the CDR3, the DNA is TGTGCCAGTAGTAGGAGGGAGCCCAAAAACATTCAGTACTTC. Its translation is CASSRREPKNIQYF. The chain combines TRBV19 with TRBJ2-4; possibly TRBD2 for D (6 bases). The CDR3 totals 14 residues. Trimming took 4 bases from V and 2 from J, leaving 9 bases between them. Looked up from germline, CDR1 is LNHDA and CDR2 is SQIVND (reference sequence). Full variable domain (missing parts from reference TRBV19 and TRBJ2-4): DGGITQSPKYLFRKEGQNVTLSCEQNLNHDAMYWYRQDPGQGLRLIYYSQIVNDFQKGDIAEGYSVSREKKESFPLTVTSAQKNPTAFYLCASSRREPKNIQYFGAGTRLSVL.

The chain recombines TRBV12-3 or TRBV12-4 with TRBJ2-1, with D perhaps TRBD1 (7 bases). This CDR3 comprises 16 residues. Trimming took 6 bases from V and 6 from J, leaving 21 bases between them. The CDR3: CASSPARDQGGNEQFF. DNA of the CDR3: TGTGCCAGCAGCCCAGCACGTGACCAGGGGGGCAATGAGCAGTTCTTC.

V usage is TRBV19 and J usage is TRBJ2-7; the D gene is possibly TRBD1 (5 bases). Germline lookup yields CDR1 LNHDA and CDR2 SQIVND (reference sequence). The CDR3 runs to 14 residues. V lost 2 bases, J lost 5 bases, and 13 bases lay in between. CDR3 DNA sequence: TGTGCCAGTAGTATAAAGGAAAGCAGGGACGAGCAGTACTTC. Its translation is CASSIKESRDEQYF.

The V call is TRBV19, the J call TRBJ2-5, with a weak D call TRBD1 (6 bases). Trimming took off 6 bases at V and 4 bases at J, with 18 bases between the two ends. Germline V lookup: CDR1 LNHDA, CDR2 SQIVND (reference sequence). This CDR3 spans 15 amino acids. The CDR3 sequence is CASSIPGALRETQYF. The DNA of the CDR3 is TGTGCCAGTAGCATCCCAGGGGCGCTCCGAGAGACCCAGTACTTC. The full variable domain, completed using reference TRBV19 and TRBJ2-5, is DGGITQSPKYLFRKEGQNVTLSCEQNLNHDAMYWYRQDPGQGLRLIYYSQIVNDFQKGDIAEGYSVSREKKESFPLTVTSAQKNPTAFYLCASSIPGALRETQYFGPGTRLLVL.

There are a few counts of this clonotype. The V gene is TRBV5-4, the J gene TRBJ2-1; tentative D call: TRBD2 (5 bases). CDR1 is SGHNT, CDR2 YYREEE, per germline (reference sequence). The V end was cut by 3 bases, the J end by 2 bases, with 18 bases between. The CDR3 has 17 residues. The CDR3 DNA sequence: TGTGCCAGCAGCTCACCCGCCGCAGGAGGCACCTACAATGAGCAGTTCTTC. It yields the protein CASSSPAAGGTYNEQFF.

This clonotype has only one observation. The DNA of the CDR3 is TGTGCCAGCAGTCCTAGCGGGACGTTTGATACGCAGTATTTT. Protein: CASSPSGTFDTQYF. V gene TRBV27 combines with J gene TRBJ2-3, with 9 bases fitting TRBD2. This CDR3 contains 14 residues. Germline assignment: CDR1 MNHEY and CDR2 SMNVEV (reference sequence). After removal of 5 bases from V and 6 bases from J, the junction contained 6 bases not matched to a gene.

This rearrangement joins TRBV29-1 to TRBJ1-1, with 7 bases aligning to TRBD1. The trim removed 6 bases at V and 0 bases at J, leaving 10 bases unmatched. The CDR3 is 15 residues long. Per the germline V gene, CDR1 is SQVTM and CDR2 is ANQGSEA. CDR3 sequence: CSVALRQGMNTEAFF. The CDR3, as DNA: TGCAGCGTAGCCCTTAGACAGGGCATGAACACTGAAGCTTTCTTT.

The rearrangement joins TRBV12-3 or TRBV12-4 to TRBJ1-5; D is perhaps TRBD1 (5 bases). This CDR3 is built from 15 residues. Trimming took 7 bases from V and 1 from J, leaving 14 bases between them. CDR3 in amino acids: CASNPGLVSNQPQHF. The CDR3 DNA reads as TGTGCCAGCAATCCAGGGCTGGTGAGCAATCAGCCCCAGCATTTT.

The chain links TRBV15 to TRBJ2-5; maybe TRBD1 (5 bases). The CDR3 covers 13 residues. Germline values: CDR1 LNHNV, CDR2 YYDKDF (reference sequence). Trimming shortened V by 0 bases and J by 4 bases, and 6 bases separated the two germline ends. DNA for the CDR3: TGTGCCACCAGCAGAGATCAGGGAGAGACCCAGTACTTC. Its translation: CATSRDQGETQYF.